These 27 T cell receptor beta chains originate from one sample sequenced in a study of graft-versus-host responses after intestinal transplantation. The antigens of these receptors remain unknown. Repertoires were generated with immunoSEQ multiplex PCR, while TCRdb's copy carries only in-frame clones and drops some. The sample has approximately 97,000 clones; around 91% are singletons. The sequences come from unstimulated CD4+ T cells sorted from spleen or lymph node cells, collected before transplant. The receptors shown here come from a human donor who was the organ donor for an intestinal transplant.

There are a few counts of this clone. This chain uses TRBV7-9 with TRBJ1-1, with a weak D call TRBD1 (6 bases). Looked up from germline, CDR1 is SEHNR and CDR2 is FQNEAQ (reference sequence). Trimming left V 7 bases short and J 2 bases short, with 11 bases between. This CDR3 comprises 13 residues. CDR3 nucleotide sequence: TGTGCCAGCACAAGGACAGTTAACACTGAAGCTTTCTTT. Amino acids: CASTRTVNTEAFF.

The chain uses TRBV7-3 and TRBJ2-2, with D tentatively TRBD1 (6 bases). The V and J ends lost 6 bases and 4 bases respectively, with 18 bases between them. Germline lookup yields CDR1 SGHTA and CDR2 FQGTGA. This CDR3 spans 16 amino acids. CDR3 in amino acids: CASRPDSPRGTGELFF. The CDR3 DNA sequence: TGTGCCAGCAGACCGGACAGCCCGAGGGGCACCGGGGAGCTGTTTTTT.

The chain recombines TRBV7-9 with TRBJ1-3; D uncertain. The germline gives CDR1 SEHNR, CDR2 FQNEAQ (reference sequence). Trimming stripped 6 bases from V and 4 bases from J, with 7 bases between. The CDR3 runs 12 residues. The CDR3 sequence is CASRGRGNTIYF. CDR3 DNA: TGTGCCAGCAGAGGCAGGGGAAACACCATATATTTT. The complete variable domain, with remaining parts taken from reference TRBV7-9 and TRBJ1-3, reads DTGVSQNPRHKITKRGQNVTFRCDPISEHNRLYWYRQTLGQGPEFLTYFQNEAQLEKSRLLSDRFSAERPKGSFSTLEIQRTEQGDSAMYLCASRGRGNTIYFGEGSWLTVV.

Concerning this clone itself: This specimen includes other DNA sequences encoding the same CDR3. V gene TRBV5-1 combines with J gene TRBJ2-5; D may be TRBD2 (5 bases). The V end was cut by 0 bases, the J end by 2 bases, with 8 bases between. This CDR3 spans 14 amino acids. Germline lookup yields CDR1 SGHRS and CDR2 YFSETQ. CDR3 residues: CASSLGRTQETQYF. In nucleotides, the CDR3 is TGCGCCAGCAGCTTGGGAAGGACTCAAGAGACCCAGTACTTC.

The chain couples TRBV5-1 to TRBJ1-1, with D maybe TRBD1 (6 bases). Deletions cut 3 bases from V and 0 bases from J, with 9 bases between. The CDR3 extends over 14 amino acids. CDR1 and CDR2 from the germline V gene are SGHRS and YFSETQ. CDR3 sequence: CASSWDTLNTEAFF. In DNA form, the CDR3 reads TGCGCCAGCAGCTGGGACACTCTGAACACTGAAGCTTTCTTT.

The V call is TRBV7-2, the J call TRBJ2-7; D is possibly TRBD1 (6 bases). Germline values: CDR1 SGHTA, CDR2 FQGNSA. The length of the CDR3 is 14 residues. V was cut by 2 bases and J by 0 bases, with 8 bases left in between. CDR3 DNA sequence: TGTGCCAGCAGCTTAACAGGGAGCTCCTACGAGCAGTACTTC. Its protein product is CASSLTGSSYEQYF.

The rearrangement links TRBV5-6 to TRBJ1-5; TRBD1 aligns across 7 bases. Germline V gene sequence: CDR1 SGHDT, CDR2 YYEEEE. This CDR3 has 14 amino acids. After removal of 0 bases from V and 5 bases from J, the junction contained 2 bases not matched to a gene. The chain's CDR3 is CASSLGQGDQPQHF. CDR3 DNA sequence: TGTGCCAGCAGCTTGGGGCAGGGGGATCAGCCCCAGCATTTT.

This sequence joins TRBV5-1 and TRBJ1-1; D is perhaps TRBD1 (5 bases). CDR1 SGHRS and CDR2 YFSETQ come from the germline V gene. The CDR3 contains 14 residues. Trimming cost V 4 bases and J 3 bases, with 13 bases left between them. CDR3 loop: CASSPLGEDTEAFF. The DNA for the CDR3 is TGCGCCAGCAGCCCCCTGGGGGAGGACACTGAAGCTTTCTTT.

The J gene is TRBJ1-4, the V gene TRBV7-9; 8 bases line up with TRBD1. The J segment lost 7 bases and the V segment lost 6 bases, leaving 7 bases of the junction unmatched. Germline values: CDR1 SEHNR, CDR2 FQNEAQ (reference sequence). This CDR3 region has 14 residues. DNA for the CDR3: TGTGCCAGCAGACCTCAGGGGGCGGCTGAAAAACTGTTTTTT. This sequence encodes CASRPQGAAEKLFF.

J is TRBJ1-5 and V is TRBV28, with 7 bases identical to TRBD1. The length of the CDR3 is 15 residues. Per the germline V gene, CDR1 is MDHEN and CDR2 is SYDVKM. V gave up 4 bases and J gave up 4 bases; unmatched junction bases: 7. In DNA form, the CDR3 reads TGTGCCAGCAGTTCGGCAGCAGGGGGGAATCAGCCCCAGCATTTT. Its translation is CASSSAAGGNQPQHF.

The gene calls are TRBV9 and TRBJ2-2; tentative D call: TRBD2 (6 bases). CDR3 length: 16 amino acids. Per the germline V gene, CDR1 is SGDLS and CDR2 is YYNGEE. V dropped 3 bases and J dropped 4 bases, with 16 bases sitting between them. As DNA, the CDR3 is TGTGCCAGCAGCGCTGAGGCGCGGGGCCTCACCGGGGAGCTGTTTTTT. Its translation is CASSAEARGLTGELFF.

This chain links TRBV27 with TRBJ2-1; 10 nucleotides agree with TRBD1. The V gene's germline CDR1 is MNHEY and CDR2 SMNVEV (reference sequence). There are 16 residues in the CDR3. The V gene end was trimmed by 8 bases and the J gene end by 4 bases; junction bases not matched to a gene: 11. The CDR3 here is CASAFVGTGVYNEQFF. The CDR3 nucleotides read TGTGCCAGCGCTTTTGTCGGGACAGGGGTTTACAATGAGCAGTTCTTC.

The rearrangement joins TRBV27 to TRBJ2-7, with 7 bases that match TRBD1. V shed 0 bases and J 9 bases; nucleotides not matched to a gene: 8. This CDR3 contains 14 residues. Germline V gives CDR1 MNHEY, CDR2 SMNVEV (reference sequence). The CDR3 coding sequence is TGTGCCAGCAGTTTATCGTGGGGACAGCTGGGGCAGTACTTC. Amino acids: CASSLSWGQLGQYF.

The chain is built from TRBV27 and TRBJ2-7, with 10 bases matching TRBD2. Germline CDR1 and CDR2: MNHEY and SMNVEV (reference sequence). V shed 3 bases, J shed 13 bases, and the junction held 9 bases outside the gene matches. This CDR3 has 13 amino acids. This CDR3 is CASSLGLAGAPYF. The CDR3 DNA follows: TGTGCCAGCAGTTTGGGCCTAGCGGGGGCCCCCTACTTC.

The V call is TRBV5-1, the J call TRBJ2-5; weak D call: TRBD2 (6 bases). This CDR3 spans 15 amino acids. The V and J ends lost 4 bases and 0 bases respectively, with 13 bases between them. Per the germline V gene, CDR1 is SGHRS and CDR2 is YFSETQ. CDR3 coding DNA: TGCGCCAGCAGCCGGACGGCGGGACACCAAGAGACCCAGTACTTC. Protein product: CASSRTAGHQETQYF.

Only a few counts were recorded for this clone. The rearrangement joins TRBV9 to TRBJ1-3; D is possibly TRBD1 (6 bases). CDR3 length: 14 residues. Trimming took off 4 bases at V and 7 bases at J, with 15 bases between the two ends. Germline V gives CDR1 SGDLS, CDR2 YYNGEE. The CDR3 DNA is TGTGCCAGCAGCCCACAGGGTGATAGGAACACCATATATTTT. Its protein is CASSPQGDRNTIYF.

This chain connects TRBV5-4 to TRBJ2-7; TRBD1 aligns across 8 bases. V lost 2 bases, J lost 1 base, and 14 bases stayed unmatched. CDR1 is SGHNT and CDR2 is YYREEE in the germline V gene (reference sequence). This CDR3 is 18 amino acids long. CDR3 loop: CASSFSLTGTGVSYEQYF. DNA for the CDR3: TGTGCCAGCAGCTTCTCCCTAACCGGGACAGGCGTTTCCTACGAGCAGTACTTC.

The rearrangement uses TRBV18 and TRBJ2-7; D is uncertain. Per germline, CDR1 KGHSH and CDR2 LQKENI. The CDR3 extends over 13 amino acids. V gave up 1 base and J gave up 2 bases, with 6 bases separating them. The CDR3 nucleotides are TGTGCCAGCTCACCACAGAGGACCTACGAGCAGTACTTC. This encodes CASSPQRTYEQYF.

V usage is TRBV7-8 and J usage is TRBJ2-3; 7 bases fit TRBD2. This CDR3 comprises 14 residues. The germline gives CDR1 SGHVS, CDR2 FQNEAQ. V trimming: 1 base; J trimming: 6 bases; junction bases outside the gene matches: 4. The CDR3 reads CASSLGGAGDTQYF. CDR3 DNA: TGTGCCAGCAGCTTAGGAGGAGCGGGGGATACGCAGTATTTT.

The chain joins TRBV7-2 to TRBJ2-1, with TRBD2 matching over 7 bases. The CDR3 length is 15 residues. Trimming took 1 base from V and 7 from J; bases not matched to a gene: 7. CDR1 and CDR2 from the germline V gene are SGHTA and FQGNSA. CDR3 in amino acids: CASSLEPGGWNEQFF. The DNA of the CDR3 is TGTGCCAGCAGCTTAGAGCCGGGGGGTTGGAATGAGCAGTTCTTC.

The V gene is TRBV7-3, the J gene TRBJ2-2; the match to TRBD1 covers 7 bases. The CDR3 is made up of 15 amino acids. V gave up 5 bases and J gave up 6 bases; unmatched junction bases: 9. From germline, CDR1 is SGHTA and CDR2 FQGTGA. CDR3 protein: CASSRYTGDPGELFF. The CDR3 nucleotides read TGTGCCAGCAGCCGCTATACAGGGGACCCCGGGGAGCTGTTTTTT.

The chain is built from TRBV7-2 and TRBJ2-1; D gene ambiguous. In germline, CDR1 is SGHTA, CDR2 FQGNSA. The V end lost 5 bases, the J end lost 6 bases, and 11 bases lay between the germline ends. There are 13 residues in the CDR3. CDR3 sequence reads: CASSPRVPNEQFF. As DNA, the CDR3 is TGTGCCAGCAGCCCCCGTGTTCCCAATGAGCAGTTCTTC.

The chain recombines TRBV4-1 with TRBJ2-5, with 11 bases fitting TRBD2. This CDR3 has 20 amino acids. V gave up 4 bases and J gave up 4 bases; unmatched junction bases: 20. CDR1 MGHRA and CDR2 YSYEKL come from the germline V gene. The CDR3 loop reads CASSLKPGLAAVEVPETQYF. CDR3 nucleotide sequence: TGCGCCAGCAGCCTAAAACCGGGACTAGCGGCAGTAGAGGTCCCAGAGACCCAGTACTTC.

The sample holds one count of this clone. The rearrangement joins TRBV4-2 to TRBJ2-5; TRBD2 is a possible D gene (6 bases). Germline assignment: CDR1 LGHNA and CDR2 YNFKEQ. This CDR3 comprises 17 residues. Trimming removed 1 base from V and 5 bases from J, with 20 bases in between. In DNA form, the CDR3 reads TGTGCCAGCAGCCAAGGCCAAGAGGCGGTACGGGGGGAGACCCAGTACTTC. The encoded protein is CASSQGQEAVRGETQYF.

J is TRBJ2-5 and V is TRBV7-3, with D perhaps TRBD1 (5 bases). Per the germline V gene, CDR1 is SGHTA and CDR2 is FQGTGA. This CDR3 is 16 amino acids long. The V end lost 5 bases, the J end lost 4 bases, and 20 bases lay between the germline ends. The CDR3 protein is CASSPKGRTRGETQYF. In DNA, the CDR3 is TGTGCCAGCAGCCCAAAGGGTCGGACAAGGGGAGAGACCCAGTACTTC.

CDR3 amino acids: CASSSGTVRNTEAFF. Here the CDR3 DNA reads TGTGCCAGCAGCTCCGGGACAGTCAGGAACACTGAAGCTTTCTTT. The chain links TRBV5-4 to TRBJ1-1; 7 positions agree with TRBD1. Germline V gene data show CDR1 as SGHNT and CDR2 as YYREEE (reference sequence). This CDR3 comprises 15 residues. With 3 bases clipped from V and 1 base from J, the junction kept 6 bases outside the gene matches.

The chain links TRBV27 to TRBJ1-2; D gene uncertain. V lost 2 bases and J 3 bases, leaving 13 bases between the germline ends. CDR1 is MNHEY and CDR2 is SMNVEV in the germline V gene (reference sequence). The CDR3 spans 15 residues. The CDR3: CASSLNIRDHYGYTF. CDR3 DNA: TGTGCCAGCAGTTTAAACATCCGGGATCACTATGGCTACACCTTC.